One and the same sample provided the 3 T cell receptor beta chains below, sequenced in a study of T cell clonotyping in hematopoietic cell transplantation. TCRdb's table, derived via immunoSEQ multiplex PCR, lists solely in-frame clones and lacks some. The sample shows fewer than 50,000 clones, around 94% of them seen only once. Sequenced input: peripheral blood mononuclear cells. These receptors were obtained from a woman aged 45-59 years in good health. Some clones in this sample may be carry-over from other donors' samples.

The V and J genes are TRBV19 and TRBJ1-5; no definite D call. Germline assignment: CDR1 LNHDA and CDR2 SQIVND (reference sequence). This CDR3 is 16 amino acids long. V dropped 8 bases and J dropped 0 bases, with 17 bases sitting between them. CDR3 amino acids: CASWGGRHSSNQPQHF. CDR3 bases: TGTGCCAGTTGGGGTGGCAGGCATAGTAGCAATCAGCCCCAGCATTTT.

This chain uses TRBV7-8 with TRBJ1-2, with TRBD1 as a possible D gene (5 bases). V shed 4 bases and J shed 3 bases, with 15 bases lying between them. This CDR3 is 15 amino acids long. Germline CDR1 is SGHVS and CDR2 is FQNEAQ. The CDR3 nucleotides read TGTGCCAGCAGCTATAGGGGCACGCGGGACTATGGCTACACCTTC. It codes for CASSYRGTRDYGYTF.

This rearrangement joins TRBV6-5 to TRBJ2-4; 9 nucleotides align to TRBD1. Germline values: CDR1 MNHEY, CDR2 SVGAGI. V was pared by 6 bases and J by 7 bases, with 10 bases of the junction left unmatched. The CDR3 length is 15 residues. CDR3 bases: TGTGCCAGCAGACCTACGACAGGGGGGGGGAACATTCAGTACTTC. As protein: CASRPTTGGGNIQYF.